A single sample gave rise to the 15 T cell receptor beta chains below, sequenced in a study of cytomegalovirus exposure and HLA in healthy donors. PCR used 60 Vbeta primers and 13 Jbeta primers. Using immunoSEQ multiplex PCR, the repertoire was profiled, and TCRdb retains in-frame clones only, with some absent. Among 130,000 or so clones listed, approximately 79% were seen once. Material: PBMCs. These receptors came from a man between 18 and 29 years old in good health and CMV-seropositive.

The chain couples TRBV6-1 to TRBJ2-3; D remains unclear. Between the trimmed V and J ends, which lost 6 bases and 6 bases, there was a span of 10 bases. Per the germline V gene, CDR1 is MNHNS and CDR2 is SASEGT. The CDR3 runs to 12 residues. CDR3 sequence (DNA): TGTGCCAGCAGCCCCTACGGGGATACGCAGTATTTT. Its translation is CASSPYGDTQYF.

The chain joins TRBV2 to TRBJ2-1; D gene ambiguous. The V and J ends lost 5 bases and 9 bases respectively, with 11 bases between them. CDR3 length: 12 residues. CDR1 and CDR2 from the germline V gene are SNHLY and FYNNEI. CDR3 region: CASSPARAEQFF. The CDR3, as DNA: TGTGCCAGCAGTCCCGCTAGAGCTGAGCAGTTCTTC.

In nucleotides, the CDR3 is TGTGCCAGCAGACCCGGGATAGCCAAAAACATTCAGTACTTC. Protein sequence: CASRPGIAKNIQYF. J is TRBJ2-4 and V is TRBV2, with TRBD2 as a possible D gene (5 bases). Trimming took 6 bases from V and 0 from J, leaving 9 bases between them. Germline CDR1 reads SNHLY; CDR2 reads FYNNEI. The CDR3 spans 14 residues.

The chain has TRBV19 and TRBJ2-1; D is perhaps TRBD2 (6 bases). Germline V gene data show CDR1 as LNHDA and CDR2 as SQIVND (reference sequence). The CDR3 is made up of 15 amino acids. V dropped 4 bases and J dropped 12 bases, with 22 bases sitting between them. This CDR3 is CASSTQSGPNPRQFF. CDR3 sequence (DNA): TGTGCCAGTAGTACTCAAAGCGGGCCGAACCCCCGGCAGTTCTTC.

The gene calls are TRBV19 and TRBJ2-1; perhaps TRBD2 as D (5 bases). Trimming cost V 6 bases and J 4 bases, with 19 bases left between them. Germline assignment: CDR1 LNHDA and CDR2 SQIVND (reference sequence). The CDR3 loop spans 16 amino acids. The CDR3 here is CASSSRGALFYNEQFF. The CDR3, as DNA: TGTGCCAGTAGCAGCCGGGGAGCCCTTTTTTACAATGAGCAGTTCTTC.

The gene calls are TRBV5-4 and TRBJ2-1; D is uncertain. Per the germline V gene, CDR1 is SGHNT and CDR2 is YYREEE (reference sequence). The CDR3 has 14 amino acids. Trimming removed 2 bases from V and 5 bases from J, with 11 bases in between. The CDR3 DNA reads TGTGCCAGCAGCTTAGAGATAGCAGACAATGAGCAGTTCTTC. It translates to CASSLEIADNEQFF.

In its sample, this clone was seen a few times. This chain connects TRBV2 to TRBJ2-1, with D uncertain. Germline CDR1 is SNHLY and CDR2 is FYNNEI. The CDR3 totals 13 residues. V lost 4 bases to trimming and J lost 4 bases, with 8 bases between them. CDR3 region: CASSAPSYNEQFF. Written as DNA, the CDR3 is TGTGCCAGCAGTGCCCCGAGTTACAATGAGCAGTTCTTC.

DNA for the CDR3: TGTGCCAGCAGCTTAATGACTCGAACGGCCAATGAGCAGTTCTTC. Its protein product is CASSLMTRTANEQFF. The genes are TRBV7-9 and TRBJ2-1; D gene unclear. The V gene's germline CDR1 is SEHNR and CDR2 FQNEAQ (reference sequence). Deletions cut 2 bases from V and 6 bases from J, with 14 bases between. There are 15 residues in the CDR3.

The chain combines TRBV7-6 with TRBJ1-3, with D tentatively TRBD1 (5 bases). The germline CDR1 and CDR2 sequences are SGHVS and FNYEAQ. The length of the CDR3 is 17 residues. V gave up 5 bases and J gave up 9 bases, with 26 bases separating them. In DNA form, the CDR3 reads TGTGCCAGCAGCCCCCAAGCCGGTTTAGGGTTGGGGGGCACCATATATTTT. Protein: CASSPQAGLGLGGTIYF. The full variable domain, completed using reference TRBV7-6 and TRBJ1-3, is GAGVSQSPRYKVTKRGQDVALRCDPISGHVSLYWYRQALGQGPEFLTYFNYEAQQDKSGLPNDRFSAERPEGSISTLTIQRTEQRDSAMYRCASSPQAGLGLGGTIYFGEGSWLTVV.

This chain's CDR3 is CASSQDYGGRGPQHF. The DNA of the CDR3 is TGCGCCAGCAGCCAAGATTACGGTGGTCGGGGGCCCCAGCATTTT. The chain uses TRBV4-3 and TRBJ1-5, with D uncertain. Germline V lookup: CDR1 LGHNA, CDR2 YSLEER. V was pared by 0 bases and J by 9 bases, with 15 bases between. The CDR3 totals 15 residues.

Here the CDR3 reads CASSIDTRAQAFF. DNA of the CDR3: TGTGCCAGTAGTATAGATACGAGAGCTCAAGCTTTCTTT. This sequence joins TRBV19 and TRBJ1-1; no clear D gene. V lost 0 bases and J 9 bases, leaving 11 bases between the germline ends. Germline V gives CDR1 LNHDA, CDR2 SQIVND (reference sequence). This CDR3 contains 13 residues. Using reference TRBV19 and TRBJ1-1 for the parts outside the CDR3, the full variable domain is DGGITQSPKYLFRKEGQNVTLSCEQNLNHDAMYWYRQDPGQGLRLIYYSQIVNDFQKGDIAEGYSVSREKKESFPLTVTSAQKNPTAFYLCASSIDTRAQAFFGQGTRLTVV.

The genes are TRBV28 and TRBJ2-7; D is possibly TRBD2 (5 bases). Trimming pared 5 bases from V and 1 base from J, leaving 18 bases between. Germline-derived CDR1 and CDR2 are MDHEN and SYDVKM. This CDR3 comprises 16 residues. The CDR3 nucleotides read TGTGCCAGCAGTCCTCCGGACGGGGAACCTTCCTACGAGCAGTACTTC. This sequence encodes CASSPPDGEPSYEQYF. The whole variable domain, filled in from reference TRBV28 and TRBJ2-7, reads DVKVTQSSRYLVKRTGEKVFLECVQDMDHENMFWYRQDPGLGLRLIYFSYDVKMKEKGDIPEGYSVSREKKERFSLILESASTNQTSMYLCASSPPDGEPSYEQYFGPGTRLTVT.

The rearrangement links TRBV5-1 to TRBJ1-1; 8 bases are shared with TRBD1. Germline values: CDR1 SGHRS, CDR2 YFSETQ. This CDR3 region has 17 residues. V lost 4 bases to trimming and J lost 1 base; unmatched junction nucleotides: 12. The CDR3 protein is CASSGDRGGWGNTEAFF. CDR3 DNA: TGCGCCAGCAGCGGAGACAGGGGCGGATGGGGGAACACTGAAGCTTTCTTT.

The chain combines TRBV21-1 with TRBJ1-5; no check of the table's D call, TRBD1, against the DNA was made. TRBV21-1 is described as a pseudogene. CDR3 length equals 18 residues. In DNA, the CDR3 is TGTGCCAGCAGCAAAGTTCTATCACAGTCGCCAGGCAATCAGCCCCAGCATTTT. It codes for CASSKVLSQSPGNQPQHF.

The gene calls are TRBV15 and TRBJ2-7; the D gene is possibly TRBD2 (6 bases). Germline values: CDR1 LNHNV, CDR2 YYDKDF (reference sequence). This CDR3 is 13 amino acids long. V was clipped by 6 bases and J by 2 bases, with 11 bases between them. The CDR3 spells CATSRGEAYEQYF. The CDR3 DNA is TGTGCCACCAGTCGAGGGGAGGCCTACGAGCAGTACTTC.